Listed here are 14 T cell receptor beta chains from one sample, sequenced in a study of CD8 T cells in Susac syndrome. It was with random hexamers that about 0.45 to 1 ug RNA was reverse transcribed. TCRdb recomputed calls from the immunoSEQ multiplex PCR reads with MiXCR, one row per CDR3 protein. This sample has about 210,000 distinct CDR3 sequences, with about 95% found just once. Sequenced: CD4+ T cells from PBMCs. These TCRs come from a human donor with Susac syndrome.

V usage is TRBV6-2 or TRBV6-3 and J usage is TRBJ2-5, with 11 bases fitting TRBD2. This CDR3 is built from 20 residues. CDR1 and CDR2 (germline): MNHEY, SVGEGT. Trimming cost V 8 bases and J 5 bases; bases outside gene matches: 25. The CDR3 region has the DNA TGTGCCAGCCTCCTACGCCCCGCAATAGCGGGGGGGCAGGTTCCTGAGACCCAGTACTTC. It yields the protein CASLLRPAIAGGQVPETQYF.

The chain combines TRBV30 with TRBJ1-2; 9 positions agree with TRBD1. The germline V gene has CDR1 GTSNPN and CDR2 SVGIG (reference sequence). The CDR3 is 12 residues long. The V and J ends lost 3 bases and 5 bases, in that order; junction bases with no gene match: 1. The CDR3 region has the DNA TGTGCCTGGAGCGGGACAGGGTATGGCTACACCTTC. Translating it yields CAWSGTGYGYTF.

The chain is built from TRBV29-1 and TRBJ1-2; D not certain. Germline values: CDR1 SQVTM, CDR2 ANQGSEA. This CDR3 spans 13 amino acids. The V end lost 4 bases, the J end lost 5 bases, and 14 bases lay between the germline ends. CDR3 bases: TGCAGCGTTGTTAACGGGGTAGCATATGGCTACACCTTC. This encodes CSVVNGVAYGYTF.

The CDR3: CASSPGGGGPYEQYF. The CDR3 DNA sequence: TGTGCCAGCAGTCCCGGCGGGGGCGGCCCCTACGAGCAGTACTTC. V and J are TRBV6-5 and TRBJ2-7, with D possibly being TRBD2 (7 bases). The CDR3 covers 15 residues. The germline CDR1 and CDR2 sequences are MNHEY and SVGAGI. V lost 5 bases and J lost 2, with 16 bases in between.

This clonotype was found once. The chain recombines TRBV7-9 with TRBJ2-1; possibly TRBD2 for D (6 bases). The CDR3 runs to 16 residues. The germline V and J ends were trimmed by 2 bases and 7 bases, with 18 bases remaining between them. CDR1 and CDR2 from the germline V gene are SEHNR and FQNEAQ (reference sequence). In DNA form, the CDR3 reads TGTGCCAGCAGCTTAAAGGGGACTCTAAAGAGTAATGAGCAGTTCTTC. It codes for CASSLKGTLKSNEQFF.

The rearrangement links TRBV5-4 to TRBJ1-1; TRBD1 matches at 7 bases. Germline V gene data show CDR1 as SGHNT and CDR2 as YYREEE (reference sequence). The CDR3 spans 14 residues. V lost 4 bases, J lost 0 bases, and 3 bases stayed unmatched. The CDR3 coding sequence is TGTGCCAGCAGCGCGGGACAGCTGAACACTGAAGCTTTCTTT. This translates into CASSAGQLNTEAFF.

The rearrangement joins TRBV6-1 to TRBJ1-1; D is undetermined. Per the germline V gene, CDR1 is MNHNS and CDR2 is SASEGT. Trimming took off 8 bases at V and 0 bases at J, with 19 bases between the two ends. This CDR3 spans 16 amino acids. The DNA for the CDR3 is TGTGCCAGCGGTAAAGGACTGCGACACCTGAACACTGAAGCTTTCTTT. Protein: CASGKGLRHLNTEAFF.

This chain connects TRBV6-5 to TRBJ2-5; 7 positions agree with TRBD2. The germline CDR1 and CDR2 sequences are MNHEY and SVGAGI. CDR3 size: 15 residues. With 6 bases clipped from V and 2 bases from J, the junction kept 9 bases outside the gene matches. The CDR3 DNA follows: TGTGCCAGCAGCTTTCCCCCGGGAGGACAAGAGACCCAGTACTTC. It is translated as CASSFPPGGQETQYF.

The chain joins TRBV9 to TRBJ2-7; D call uncertain. In germline, CDR1 is SGDLS, CDR2 YYNGEE. There are 14 residues in the CDR3. Trimming cost V 0 bases and J 3 bases, with 10 bases left between them. DNA for the CDR3: TGTGCCAGCAGCGTAGCAGGCAGCGACTACGAGCAGTACTTC. As protein: CASSVAGSDYEQYF.

This chain uses TRBV10-3 with TRBJ2-1, with D perhaps TRBD1 (5 bases). V lost 4 bases and J lost 6, with 13 bases in between. Per germline, CDR1 ENHRY and CDR2 SYGVKD. The CDR3 has 14 residues. CDR3 sequence reads: CAISGQNVGNEQFF. CDR3 nucleotides: TGTGCCATCAGTGGACAGAATGTTGGCAATGAGCAGTTCTTC.

The chain links TRBV7-6 to TRBJ2-5; 7 bases agree with TRBD2. Trimming removed 0 bases from V and 2 bases from J; junction bases left unmatched: 6. The CDR3 is 16 amino acids. CDR1 and CDR2 from the germline V gene are SGHVS and FNYEAQ. CDR3 loop: CASSLAGGIRQETQYF. The CDR3 nucleotides are TGTGCCAGCAGCTTAGCGGGGGGGATACGACAAGAGACCCAGTACTTC. Full variable domain (outside the CDR3, taken from reference TRBV7-6 and TRBJ2-5): GAGVSQSPRYKVTKRGQDVALRCDPISGHVSLYWYRQALGQGPEFLTYFNYEAQQDKSGLPNDRFSAERPEGSISTLTIQRTEQRDSAMYRCASSLAGGIRQETQYFGPGTRLLVL.

The J gene is TRBJ1-5, the V gene TRBV19, with a tentative D call TRBD1 (5 bases). V was pared by 4 bases and J by 7 bases, with 17 bases between. This CDR3 spans 15 amino acids. Germline V CDR1 and CDR2: LNHDA, SQIVND (reference sequence). CDR3 sequence: CASSTPSGVGQPQHF. The CDR3 coding sequence is TGTGCCAGTAGTACTCCGTCGGGGGTTGGCCAGCCCCAGCATTTT. Based on the CDR3 plus reference TRBV19 and TRBJ1-5, the full variable domain is DGGITQSPKYLFRKEGQNVTLSCEQNLNHDAMYWYRQDPGQGLRLIYYSQIVNDFQKGDIAEGYSVSREKKESFPLTVTSAQKNPTAFYLCASSTPSGVGQPQHFGDGTRLSIL.

The chain carries TRBV7-9 and TRBJ1-1; no clear D gene. Trimming shortened V by 5 bases and J by 3 bases, and 10 bases separated the two germline ends. Germline V gene data show CDR1 as SEHNR and CDR2 as FQNEAQ (reference sequence). The CDR3 length is 13 residues. CDR3 in DNA: TGTGCCAGCAGCGAGGCCCCGGACACTGAAGCTTTCTTT. Protein sequence: CASSEAPDTEAFF.

J is TRBJ2-2 and V is TRBV9, with 7 bases aligning to TRBD1. With 5 bases clipped from V and 5 bases from J, the junction kept 6 bases outside the gene matches. The length of the CDR3 is 14 residues. Germline assignment: CDR1 SGDLS and CDR2 YYNGEE. In nucleotides, the CDR3 is TGTGCCAGCAGGTCGGGACAGCGGACCGGGGAGCTGTTTTTT. Translated: CASRSGQRTGELFF.